The entry that follows covers one T cell receptor beta chain sequence. Its antigen is not identified. Any history of autoimmune disease or systemic immunosuppression disqualified patients. The data belong to a study of OX40 agonist ivuxolimab in advanced cancers. The wider study: At doses from 0.01 to 10 mg/kg, patients were given intravenous ivuxolimab every 2 weeks.

Sequencing used immunoSEQ multiplex PCR; TCRdb keeps in-frame clones, though not all of them. The table records about 61,000 clones, roughly four fifths of them present only once. Whole-study results and caveats: At doses 0.1 to 3.0 mg/kg, CD4+ and CD8+ clones expanded. The authors also found low normalized T-cell clonal expansion in some nonresponders.

The clonotype originates from an adult with an advanced solid tumor such as melanoma, head and neck, liver or kidney cancer. The source was CD4+ or CD8+ T cells sorted from blood, collected in a trial of the OX40 agonist ivuxolimab.

In nucleotides, the CDR3 is TGTGCCAGCAGTTACTGGGGAGCTGGCTACACCTTC. Translating gives CASSYWGAGYTF. This chain connects TRBV6-5 to TRBJ1-2, with D unresolved. This CDR3 comprises 12 residues. Germline loops: CDR1 MNHEY, CDR2 SVGAGI. V lost 1 base and J lost 7, with 7 bases in between.